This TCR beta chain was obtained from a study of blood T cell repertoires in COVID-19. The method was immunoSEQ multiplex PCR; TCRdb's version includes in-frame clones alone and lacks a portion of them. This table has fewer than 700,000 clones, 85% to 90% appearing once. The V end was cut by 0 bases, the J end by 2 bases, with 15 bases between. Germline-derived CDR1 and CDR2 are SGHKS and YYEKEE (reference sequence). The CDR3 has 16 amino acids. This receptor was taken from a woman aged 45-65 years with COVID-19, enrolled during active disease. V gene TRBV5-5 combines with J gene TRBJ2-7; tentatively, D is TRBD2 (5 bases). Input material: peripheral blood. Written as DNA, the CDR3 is TGTGCCAGCAGCTTGGAATTGCTAGGGAGTACCTACGAGCAGTACTTC. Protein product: CASSLELLGSTYEQYF.